The 25 T cell receptor beta chains in this list originate from one sample, sequenced in a study of blood T cell repertoires in COVID-19. The method was immunoSEQ multiplex PCR; TCRdb's version includes in-frame clones alone and lacks a portion of them. Among around 240,000 clones listed, roughly 88% were seen once. Source material: PBMCs or T cells enriched from blood (not recorded which). The receptors here all came from a woman in her 50s who had recovered from COVID-19.

This rearrangement joins TRBV4-2 to TRBJ1-3; TRBD1 agrees at 8 bases. CDR1 is LGHNA, CDR2 YNFKEQ, per germline. V lost 0 bases, J lost 2 bases, and 3 bases stayed unmatched. The CDR3 extends over 16 amino acids. Written as DNA, the CDR3 is TGTGCCAGCAGCCAAGAAACAGGGGGGGCTGGAAACACCATATATTTT. As protein: CASSQETGGAGNTIYF.

The chain has TRBV10-3 and TRBJ2-1; 7 positions match TRBD2. The junction had 2 bases not matched to a gene; V was cut back by 8 bases and J by 4 bases. Germline-derived CDR1 and CDR2 are ENHRY and SYGVKD. CDR3 length: 12 residues. DNA of the CDR3: TGTGCCATCGGACTAGAGTACAATGAGCAGTTCTTC. This sequence encodes CAIGLEYNEQFF.

This clone turned up a few times. The rearrangement uses TRBV19 and TRBJ1-2; unclear D gene. Trimming took off 7 bases at V and 0 bases at J, with 15 bases between the two ends. The germline gives CDR1 LNHDA, CDR2 SQIVND (reference sequence). CDR3 length equals 15 residues. The CDR3 loop is CASIWTGSPNYGYTF. For the CDR3, the DNA is TGTGCCAGTATATGGACGGGATCACCTAACTATGGCTACACCTTC.

This clone turned up a few times. This chain links TRBV28 with TRBJ1-4; 9 bases are shared with TRBD1. V dropped 5 bases and J dropped 7; count of bases not matched to a gene: 8. This CDR3 is 15 amino acids long. The germline CDR1 and CDR2 sequences are MDHEN and SYDVKM. Here the CDR3 reads CASSETGTGLEKLFF. The CDR3, as DNA: TGTGCCAGCAGTGAAACCGGGACAGGGCTTGAAAAACTGTTTTTT.

The V and J genes are TRBV4-1 and TRBJ2-1, with a weak D call TRBD2 (7 bases). Germline V gene sequence: CDR1 MGHRA, CDR2 YSYEKL. This CDR3 has 12 residues. Trimming stripped 1 base from V and 10 bases from J, with 8 bases between. The CDR3 is CASSQAGGEQFF. The CDR3 coding sequence is TGCGCCAGCAGCCAAGCGGGGGGCGAGCAGTTCTTC.

The chain employs TRBV18 and TRBJ2-1; TRBD2 aligns across 16 bases. There are 19 residues in the CDR3. V dropped 4 bases and J dropped 7; count of bases not matched to a gene: 13. The germline gives CDR1 KGHSH, CDR2 LQKENI. DNA for the CDR3: TGTGCCAGCTCACTGGGGACTAGCGGGAGGGCCTCGGTTTTGAATGAGCAGTTCTTC. Translation: CASSLGTSGRASVLNEQFF.

This chain connects TRBV30 to TRBJ1-6, with 8 bases fitting TRBD1. Germline V lookup: CDR1 GTSNPN, CDR2 SVGIG (reference sequence). CDR3 size: 19 residues. V was clipped by 0 bases and J by 0 bases; unmatched bases: 10. The CDR3 nucleotides read TGTGCCTGGAGTGTACGTTCAGGACAGGGAAACTCCTATAATTCACCCCTCCACTTT. Protein product: CAWSVRSGQGNSYNSPLHF.

The sample holds one count of this clone. The chain is built from TRBV28 and TRBJ1-2; perhaps TRBD1 as D (5 bases). Germline V CDR1 and CDR2: MDHEN, SYDVKM. The length of the CDR3 is 15 residues. Trimming removed 1 base at V and 8 bases at J, with 17 bases between. The DNA of the CDR3 is TGTGCCAGCAGTTTATTCTATGGGGCAGTTTGGGGCTACACCTTC. Its translation is CASSLFYGAVWGYTF.

CDR3 protein: CASSQSEVSTNEKLFF. The CDR3 nucleotides read TGTGCCAGCAGCCAGTCCGAGGTTTCAACTAATGAAAAACTGTTTTTT. This chain connects TRBV4-2 to TRBJ1-4; D is ambiguous. This CDR3 contains 16 residues. V was pared by 3 bases and J by 0 bases, with 11 bases between. CDR1 LGHNA and CDR2 YNFKEQ come from the germline V gene.

This rearrangement joins TRBV28 to TRBJ2-7, with a possible D match to TRBD1 (6 bases). V lost 7 bases to trimming and J lost 4 bases, with 23 bases between them. Germline CDR1 is MDHEN and CDR2 is SYDVKM. The CDR3 has 16 amino acids. The CDR3 nucleotides are TGTGCCAGCACCCCGCGTCGGGGACACCGTCCTTACGAGCAGTACTTC. Its protein is CASTPRRGHRPYEQYF.

This sequence joins TRBV5-1 and TRBJ1-1, with D possibly being TRBD1 (6 bases). This CDR3 is 15 amino acids long. Trimming pared 4 bases from V and 2 bases from J, leaving 15 bases between. Germline assignment: CDR1 SGHRS and CDR2 YFSETQ. This chain's CDR3 is CASSRTDRRNTEAFF. The CDR3 DNA reads TGCGCCAGCAGCCGTACGGACAGACGCAACACTGAAGCTTTCTTT.

This sequence joins TRBV14 and TRBJ2-6; the D gene is possibly TRBD1 (6 bases). The CDR3 extends over 18 amino acids. Trimming left V 0 bases short and J 0 bases short, with 12 bases between. The germline gives CDR1 SGHDN, CDR2 FVKESK. The chain's CDR3 is CASSQDRQEYSGANVLTF. The CDR3 nucleotides read TGTGCCAGCAGCCAAGACCGACAGGAGTACTCTGGGGCCAACGTCCTGACTTTC.

The chain employs TRBV7-9 and TRBJ1-1; D is undetermined. The CDR3 contains 12 residues. The V end lost 1 base, the J end lost 7 bases, and 7 bases lay between the germline ends. Per the germline V gene, CDR1 is SEHNR and CDR2 is FQNEAQ (reference sequence). The CDR3: CASSLGGLEAFF. CDR3 bases: TGTGCCAGCAGCTTAGGCGGCCTTGAAGCTTTCTTT.

The V gene is TRBV9, the J gene TRBJ2-2, with 7 bases that match TRBD2. Germline trimming cut 0 bases from V and 1 base from J; bases unmatched to any gene: 3. This CDR3 has 16 amino acids. Germline V gene data show CDR1 as SGDLS and CDR2 as YYNGEE. The DNA for the CDR3 is TGTGCCAGCAGCGTAGAACCGGGGGGGAACACCGGGGAGCTGTTTTTT. Its translation: CASSVEPGGNTGELFF. The entire variable domain, with the rest obtained from reference TRBV9 and TRBJ2-2, is as follows: DSGVTQTPKHLITATGQRVTLRCSPRSGDLSVYWYQQSLDQGLQFLIQYYNGEERAKGNILERFSAQQFPDLHSELNLSSLELGDSALYFCASSVEPGGNTGELFFGEGSRLTVL.

V and J are TRBV5-1 and TRBJ2-2; 8 positions agree with TRBD1. V lost 3 bases to trimming and J lost 4 bases; unmatched junction nucleotides: 5. Germline lookup yields CDR1 SGHRS and CDR2 YFSETQ. This CDR3 has 15 residues. CDR3 loop: CASSSQGAITGELFF. Here the CDR3 DNA reads TGCGCCAGCAGCTCGCAGGGGGCGATCACCGGGGAGCTGTTTTTT.

The chain employs TRBV21-1 and TRBJ2-1; the table names TRBD2, a call not compared with the DNA. TRBV21-1 is reported as a pseudogene. The CDR3 is made up of 11 amino acids. The DNA of the CDR3 is TGTGCCAGCAGCAATGGGGGGGACTCGTTCTTC. Protein product: CASSNGGDSFF.

The chain links TRBV11-2 to TRBJ2-7; D perhaps matches TRBD1 (7 bases). Trimming removed 1 base from V and 4 bases from J, with 14 bases in between. The length of the CDR3 is 15 residues. Germline V lookup: CDR1 SGHAT, CDR2 FQNNGV. Written as DNA, the CDR3 is TGTGCCAGCAGCTTAGTGTGGCCAGGGGGGTACGAGCAGTACTTC. It specifies CASSLVWPGGYEQYF.

This chain links TRBV7-2 with TRBJ2-3; the D gene is possibly TRBD2 (6 bases). The V gene's germline CDR1 is SGHTA and CDR2 FQGNSA. CDR3 length: 17 amino acids. Trimming shortened V by 5 bases and J by 2 bases, and 20 bases separated the two germline ends. CDR3 sequence reads: CASSTGQRGTYTDTQYF. CDR3 sequence (DNA): TGTGCCAGCAGCACCGGACAACGGGGGACCTACACAGATACGCAGTATTTT.

The V and J genes are TRBV5-1 and TRBJ2-1; a possible D gene is TRBD2 (6 bases). Trimming stripped 7 bases from V and 3 bases from J, with 17 bases between. The CDR3 loop spans 15 amino acids. The V gene's germline CDR1 is SGHRS and CDR2 YFSETQ. CDR3 protein: CASRRNSGVYNEQFF. The CDR3 nucleotides are TGCGCCAGCCGACGCAATAGCGGAGTCTACAATGAGCAGTTCTTC.

This sequence joins TRBV4-3 and TRBJ2-5; TRBD1 matches at 9 bases. CDR3 size: 15 residues. The V gene end was trimmed by 2 bases and the J gene end by 5 bases; junction bases not matched to a gene: 6. CDR1 is LGHNA, CDR2 YSLEER, per germline. The CDR3 DNA reads TGCGCCAGCAGCCAAACAGGGGGCGGTGGGGAGACCCAGTACTTC. This gives the protein CASSQTGGGGETQYF.

This chain links TRBV28 with TRBJ1-1, with D possibly being TRBD1 (6 bases). The CDR3 totals 13 residues. Trimming shortened V by 6 bases and J by 1 base, and 9 bases separated the two germline ends. The germline V gene encodes CDR1 MDHEN and CDR2 SYDVKM. This chain's CDR3 is CASSLDRNTEAFF. CDR3 sequence (DNA): TGTGCCAGCAGCCTGGACAGGAACACTGAAGCTTTCTTT.

The chain carries TRBV5-5 and TRBJ1-1, with 7 positions matching TRBD1. Germline values: CDR1 SGHKS, CDR2 YYEKEE (reference sequence). J was trimmed by 1 base and V by 3 bases; bases with no gene match: 9. CDR3 size: 16 residues. The CDR3 nucleotides are TGTGCCAGCAGCTCCCGGACAGGAATTAGGAACACTGAAGCTTTCTTT. This encodes CASSSRTGIRNTEAFF.

V gene TRBV9 combines with J gene TRBJ2-3; TRBD2 matches 8 bases. Trimming cost V 0 bases and J 6 bases; bases outside gene matches: 18. Germline V lookup: CDR1 SGDLS, CDR2 YYNGEE. This CDR3 contains 19 residues. The CDR3 DNA follows: TGTGCCAGCAGCGTAGGCGATCCGGGAGTGGTAGCGGGGAAGGATACGCAGTATTTT. Protein sequence: CASSVGDPGVVAGKDTQYF. The full variable domain, in which reference TRBV9 and TRBJ2-3 provide the parts outside the CDR3, is DSGVTQTPKHLITATGQRVTLRCSPRSGDLSVYWYQQSLDQGLQFLIQYYNGEERAKGNILERFSAQQFPDLHSELNLSSLELGDSALYFCASSVGDPGVVAGKDTQYFGPGTRLTVL.

The genes are TRBV29-1 and TRBJ1-2; D is unclear. The CDR3 consists of 13 residues. Germline lookup yields CDR1 SQVTM and CDR2 ANQGSEA. Trimming removed 0 bases at V and 6 bases at J, with 11 bases between. This chain's CDR3 is CSVEDPVGDGYTF. In DNA form, the CDR3 reads TGCAGCGTTGAAGATCCGGTGGGCGATGGCTACACCTTC.

The V gene is TRBV7-2, the J gene TRBJ1-1, with D maybe TRBD1 (5 bases). Germline V gives CDR1 SGHTA, CDR2 FQGNSA. The CDR3 is made up of 15 amino acids. Trimming removed 7 bases at V and 5 bases at J, with 20 bases between. The CDR3 sequence is CASTSRDLGRTEAFF. In nucleotides, the CDR3 is TGTGCCAGCACCTCTCGGGACCTCGGGAGGACTGAAGCTTTCTTT.